Each of the 8 T cell receptor beta chains below was sequenced from the same sample in a study of response to subunit inactivated influenza vaccine (dated 2018 in TCRdb). The method was RT-PCR. TCRdb shows the sequencer as Illumina HiSeq 2500. TCRdb itself trimmed the public reads at Q25 with fastp, ran MiXCR and retained productive beta chains. Under each unique CDR3 protein, matching rows form one entry showing the most common genes and DNA. The sample has around 790,000 distinct CDR3 sequences on record, 21% of them singletons. The top ten constitute about 9.4% of the sample. Source: PBMCs from blood, taken more than 4 days after vaccination. The receptors derive from a man aged 45-65 years who received an inactivated influenza vaccine. Donor details come from another sample of the same person, matched by shared clones.

This clonotype has more than one count but fewer than ten. The chain links TRBV7-6 to TRBJ1-1, with D hard to call. V was clipped by 3 bases and J by 7 bases, with 12 bases between them. Germline V CDR1 and CDR2: SGHVS, FNYEAQ. CDR3 length equals 13 residues. The CDR3 region has the DNA TGTGCCAGCAGCTTTGGTCCGGCGCTTGAAGCTTTCTTT. This gives the protein CASSFGPALEAFF.

The chain carries TRBV20-1 and TRBJ2-2; D possibly corresponds to TRBD1 (6 bases). CDR3 length: 16 residues. Germline V gene sequence: CDR1 DFQATT, CDR2 SNEGSKA (reference sequence). Trimming removed 5 bases at V and 1 base at J, with 17 bases between. Here the CDR3 DNA reads TGCAGTGCTCAAAACCCGGGACACCAGAACACCGGGGAGCTGTTTTTT. Translation gives CSAQNPGHQNTGELFF.

This clonotype was picked up a small number of times. CDR3 protein: CASSESTLAGGTDTQYF. In DNA, the CDR3 is TGTGCCAGCAGTGAATCCACATTAGCGGGGGGCACAGATACGCAGTATTTT. V gene TRBV25-1 combines with J gene TRBJ2-3; 9 bases map to TRBD2. Germline CDR1 reads MGHDK; CDR2 reads SYGVNS. J was trimmed by 1 base and V by 1 base; bases with no gene match: 6. The CDR3 consists of 17 residues.

This clonotype showed up many times. This chain uses TRBV28 with TRBJ2-5; D is ambiguous. CDR1 is MDHEN and CDR2 is SYDVKM in the germline V gene. The ends were cut back, 6 bases at V and 5 bases at J, with 13 bases in the middle. The CDR3 consists of 13 residues. CDR3 nucleotides: TGTGCCAGCAGCCTTTCGCACGGCGAGACCCAGTACTTC. Protein: CASSLSHGETQYF.

The chain is built from TRBV4-3 and TRBJ2-3; 9 bases are a match to TRBD1. With 2 bases clipped from V and 2 bases from J, the junction kept 8 bases outside the gene matches. Germline-derived CDR1 and CDR2 are LGHNA and YSLEER. The CDR3 consists of 17 residues. The CDR3 region is CASSQRDRAYPTDTQYF. DNA for the CDR3: TGCGCCAGCAGCCAAAGGGACAGGGCCTACCCCACAGATACGCAGTATTTT.

This chain joins TRBV6-5 and TRBJ1-2; 10 positions match TRBD1. J lost 4 bases, V lost 0 bases, and 8 bases had no gene match. The CDR3 has 17 residues. Germline assignment: CDR1 MNHEY and CDR2 SVGAGI. In DNA form, the CDR3 reads TGTGCCAGCAGTTACTCCGGGACAGGGGAAATTCGCTATGGCTACACCTTC. This sequence encodes CASSYSGTGEIRYGYTF.

This clonotype has only a few counts. The chain recombines TRBV25-1 with TRBJ2-3, with 7 positions matching TRBD2. The V gene end was trimmed by 1 base and the J gene end by 6 bases; junction bases not matched to a gene: 7. CDR3 length: 15 residues. CDR1 and CDR2 from the germline V gene are MGHDK and SYGVNS. As DNA, the CDR3 is TGTGCCAGCAGTGAATCAGGGCTAGCGGCGGATACGCAGTATTTT. It translates to CASSESGLAADTQYF.

V usage is TRBV11-2 and J usage is TRBJ2-7; tentative D call: TRBD2 (6 bases). Deletions cut 1 base from V and 4 bases from J, with 11 bases between. The CDR3 spans 14 residues. Germline V CDR1 and CDR2: SGHAT, FQNNGV. CDR3 loop: CASSLGVGGYEQYF. In DNA, the CDR3 is TGTGCCAGCAGCTTAGGGGTCGGGGGATACGAGCAGTACTTC.